Listed below are T cell receptor beta chains from one sample, sequenced in a study of shared clonotypes between healthy human individuals. The table came from immunoSEQ multiplex PCR; TCRdb's copy has only in-frame clones and leaves some out. Of about 2.5 million clones listed, 92% were seen once; the top ten hold 0.37%. Material for sequencing was naive CD4+ T cells from PBMCs. The origin of the receptors is a man aged 18 to 35 in good health. Some clones in this sample may be carry-over from other donors' samples. CDR3s include the opening cysteine and the closing phenylalanine or tryptophan. Each record gives: CDR3 protein, CDR3 DNA, V gene, J gene, D gene, clone size. A D gene is named only where the DNA matches it firmly. Only part of the rows carry a size: once, few, many, or a class if the clone is expanded.

CDR3: CASSSDRPRGQYF; DNA: TGTGCCAGCAGCTCGGACAGGCCCCGCGGGCAGTACTTC; V: TRBV7-8; J: TRBJ2-7; D: TRBD1; size: NA
CDR3: CASSLRAASYEQYF; DNA: TGTGCCAGCAGTTTAAGGGCAGCCTCCTACGAGCAGTACTTC; V: TRBV28; J: TRBJ2-7; D: NA; size: NA
CDR3: CASSLDGRIQETQYF; DNA: TGTGCCAGCAGCTTAGATGGCCGGATCCAAGAGACCCAGTACTTC; V: TRBV11-3; J: TRBJ2-5; D: NA; size: NA
CDR3: CASSLAPGAYEQYF; DNA: TGTGCCAGCAGTTTAGCCCCGGGGGCCTACGAGCAGTACTTC; V: TRBV28; J: TRBJ2-7; D: NA; size: NA
CDR3: CASSSPGGESGNTIYF; DNA: TGTGCCAGCAGTTCCCCGGGGGGGGAGTCTGGAAACACCATATATTTT; V: TRBV28; J: TRBJ1-3; D: NA; size: NA
CDR3: CASSQFQISNQPQHF; DNA: TGCGCCAGCAGCCAATTTCAGATTAGCAATCAGCCCCAGCATTTT; V: TRBV4-1; J: TRBJ1-5; D: NA; size: few
CDR3: CASSLWREGRRETQYF; DNA: TGTGCCAGTAGTCTCTGGAGGGAGGGCCGACGAGAGACCCAGTACTTC; V: TRBV19; J: TRBJ2-5; D: TRBD2; size: NA
CDR3: CASSDRIDGTRGERQYF; DNA: TGTGCCAGCAGCGACCGAATCGACGGGACACGGGGTGAAAGGCAGTACTTC; V: TRBV5-8; J: TRBJ2-7; D: NA; size: NA
CDR3: CASSPRFEGSFTNTGELFF; DNA: TGCGCCAGCAGCCCCCGGTTTGAGGGCTCTTTCACGAACACCGGGGAGCTGTTTTTT; V: TRBV5-1; J: TRBJ2-2; D: NA; size: NA
CDR3: CASSYFELGTANTGELFF; DNA: TGTGCCAGCAGTTACTTTGAGCTCGGGACAGCGAACACCGGGGAGCTGTTTTTT; V: TRBV6-8; J: TRBJ2-2; D: TRBD1; size: NA
CDR3: CASSTGLGNWQYF; DNA: TGTGCCAGCAGCACGGGACTAGGCAATTGGCAGTACTTC; V: TRBV7-3; J: TRBJ2-7; D: TRBD2; size: NA
CDR3: CASSLATNMNTEAFF; DNA: TGTGCCAGCAGCTTAGCAACCAACATGAACACTGAAGCTTTCTTT; V: TRBV7-6; J: TRBJ1-1; D: NA; size: once
CDR3: CASSLTGTGSAEAFF; DNA: TGTGCCAGCAGCTTAACAGGGACAGGGTCCGCTGAAGCTTTCTTT; V: TRBV7-3; J: TRBJ1-1; D: TRBD1; size: few
CDR3: CASSPRGLAGGYEQYF; DNA: TGTGCCAGCAGCCCCCGGGGACTAGCGGGAGGCTACGAGCAGTACTTC; V: TRBV7-9; J: TRBJ2-7; D: TRBD2; size: NA
CDR3: CASSLNRGWGFEGGDNEQFF; DNA: TGTGCCAGCAGCTTAAATAGAGGATGGGGCTTCGAGGGAGGTGACAATGAGCAGTTCTTC; V: TRBV7-3; J: TRBJ2-1; D: NA; size: NA
CDR3: CASSLTGVREKLFF; DNA: TGCGCCAGCAGCCTGACAGGGGTTAGGGAAAAACTGTTTTTT; V: TRBV4-1; J: TRBJ1-4; D: TRBD1; size: NA
CDR3: CASSWVPETQYF; DNA: TGCGCCAGCAGCTGGGTCCCAGAGACCCAGTACTTC; V: TRBV5-1; J: TRBJ2-5; D: NA; size: NA
CDR3: CASSPPWRAMQFF; DNA: TGTGCCAGCAGCCCCCCTTGGAGGGCCATGCAGTTCTTC; V: TRBV11-2; J: TRBJ2-1; D: NA; size: NA
CDR3: CASSSTSGIDTQYF; DNA: TGTGCCAGCAGCAGCACTAGCGGGATTGATACGCAGTATTTT; V: TRBV5-4; J: TRBJ2-3; D: TRBD2; size: NA
CDR3: CASSQWDRDYGYTF; DNA: TGTGCCAGCAGCCAATGGGACAGGGACTATGGCTACACCTTC; V: TRBV4-2; J: TRBJ1-2; D: TRBD1; size: NA
CDR3: CASSLGGGRETQYF; DNA: TGTGCCAGCAGTTTAGGCGGGGGAAGAGAGACCCAGTACTTC; V: TRBV7-3; J: TRBJ2-5; D: TRBD2; size: NA
CDR3: CASSRRSGQPQHF; DNA: TGTGCCAGCAGCCGCCGGTCCGGTCAGCCCCAGCATTTT; V: TRBV7-2; J: TRBJ1-5; D: NA; size: NA
CDR3: CASSDSDSNQPQHF; DNA: TGTGCCAGCAGCGACAGCGATAGCAATCAGCCCCAGCATTTT; V: TRBV9; J: TRBJ1-5; D: NA; size: NA
CDR3: CASRAGGGQETQYF; DNA: TGTGCCAGTAGGGCCGGGGGGGGCCAGGAGACCCAGTACTTC; V: TRBV19; J: TRBJ2-5; D: TRBD2; size: NA
CDR3: CASSSAVGSRYNEQFF; DNA: TGCGCCAGCAGCTCCGCCGTAGGGTCGCGGTACAATGAGCAGTTCTTC; V: TRBV5-1; J: TRBJ2-1; D: NA; size: NA
CDR3: CASSFPRDGRGTHQPQHF; DNA: TGTGCCAGTAGCTTCCCCCGGGACGGGAGAGGTACGCATCAGCCCCAGCATTTT; V: TRBV19; J: TRBJ1-5; D: NA; size: NA
CDR3: CASTLRTGDQPQHF; DNA: TGTGCCAGCACCTTAAGGACAGGGGACCAGCCCCAGCATTTT; V: TRBV6-1; J: TRBJ1-5; D: TRBD1; size: NA
CDR3: CASSARGPRGPDTQYF; DNA: TGTGCCAGCAGCGCGCGCGGGCCAAGGGGGCCAGATACGCAGTATTTT; V: TRBV9; J: TRBJ2-3; D: TRBD1; size: NA
CDR3: CASSFPRSGSLSTDTQYF; DNA: TGTGCCAGCAGTTTTCCCCGGAGCGGGTCGCTCAGCACAGATACGCAGTATTTT; V: TRBV28; J: TRBJ2-3; D: NA; size: NA
CDR3: CASSYRGGSYYGYTF; DNA: TGTGCCAGCAGTTACCGGGGGGGGTCCTACTATGGCTACACCTTC; V: TRBV6-5; J: TRBJ1-2; D: NA; size: NA
CDR3: CASSDRDRVTGELFF; DNA: TGTGCCAGCAGCGACAGGGACAGGGTAACCGGGGAGCTGTTTTTT; V: TRBV7-9; J: TRBJ2-2; D: TRBD1; size: NA
CDR3: CATSRDRIGSRQFF; DNA: TGTGCCACCAGCAGAGATAGGATAGGGAGTCGGCAGTTCTTC; V: TRBV15; J: TRBJ2-1; D: NA; size: NA
CDR3: CASRPQGSSGNTIYF; DNA: TGTGCCAGCAGACCCCAGGGCTCCTCTGGAAACACCATATATTTT; V: TRBV28; J: TRBJ1-3; D: NA; size: NA
CDR3: CASSRVAGNTGELFF; DNA: TGTGCCAGCAGTAGAGTAGCGGGTAACACCGGGGAGCTGTTTTTT; V: TRBV6-1; J: TRBJ2-2; D: TRBD2; size: NA
CDR3: CAREGSFGYTF; DNA: TGTGCCAGGGAGGGGTCTTTTGGCTACACCTTC; V: TRBV2; J: TRBJ1-2; D: NA; size: NA
CDR3: CASSLVAGGITDTQYF; DNA: TGTGCCAGCAGCTTAGTAGCGGGAGGGATCACAGATACGCAGTATTTT; V: TRBV11-3; J: TRBJ2-3; D: TRBD2; size: NA
CDR3: CASKWDGNTEAFF; DNA: TGTGCCAGTAAGTGGGATGGGAACACTGAAGCTTTCTTT; V: TRBV19; J: TRBJ1-1; D: NA; size: NA
CDR3: CASGLETGGGAEAFF; DNA: TGTGCTAGTGGTTTGGAGACGGGAGGGGGGGCTGAAGCTTTCTTT; V: TRBV12-5; J: TRBJ1-1; D: NA; size: NA
CDR3: CASSLWLARKETQYF; DNA: TGCGCCAGCAGCCTGTGGCTAGCCCGTAAAGAGACCCAGTACTTC; V: TRBV4-3; J: TRBJ2-5; D: NA; size: NA
CDR3: CASSEVWGGSYNEQFF; DNA: TGTGCCAGCAGTGAAGTATGGGGTGGGTCCTACAATGAGCAGTTCTTC; V: TRBV6-1; J: TRBJ2-1; D: NA; size: NA
CDR3: CASSLDRGTQYF; DNA: TGTGCCAGCAGCCTGGACAGGGGAACGCAGTATTTT; V: TRBV14; J: TRBJ2-3; D: TRBD1; size: NA
CDR3: CASSENGTPQYF; DNA: TGTGCCAGCAGTGAGAACGGGACGCCGCAGTATTTT; V: TRBV2; J: TRBJ2-3; D: NA; size: NA
CDR3: CASSRGTASGEQYF; DNA: TGTGCCAGCAGTCGCGGGACAGCCAGCGGCGAGCAGTACTTC; V: TRBV27; J: TRBJ2-7; D: NA; size: NA
CDR3: CASSLLGGSYNEQFF; DNA: TGTGCCAGCAGCTTACTTGGGGGCTCCTACAATGAGCAGTTCTTC; V: TRBV7-2; J: TRBJ2-1; D: NA; size: NA
CDR3: CASSLRGRQETQYF; DNA: TGTGCCAGCAGCTTAAGGGGGCGGCAAGAGACCCAGTACTTC; V: TRBV7-7; J: TRBJ2-5; D: TRBD1; size: NA
CDR3: CASSQVVGQPQHF; DNA: TGTGCCAGCAGCCAAGTGGTCGGGCAGCCCCAGCATTTT; V: TRBV4-2; J: TRBJ1-5; D: NA; size: NA
CDR3: CASSRQGATEAFF; DNA: TGTGCCAGTAGTAGACAGGGGGCGACTGAAGCTTTCTTT; V: TRBV19; J: TRBJ1-1; D: TRBD1; size: NA
CDR3: CAIRGLAGPGGTQYF; DNA: TGTGCCATCAGGGGACTAGCGGGTCCCGGGGGGACCCAGTACTTC; V: TRBV10-3; J: TRBJ2-5; D: TRBD2; size: NA
CDR3: CASSLAGGNSYEQYF; DNA: TGTGCCAGCAGTTTAGCAGGGGGTAACTCCTACGAGCAGTACTTC; V: TRBV28; J: TRBJ2-7; D: TRBD1; size: NA
CDR3: CASSPPGQKNEKLFF; DNA: TGCGCCAGCAGCCCTCCGGGACAGAAGAATGAAAAACTGTTTTTT; V: TRBV5-1; J: TRBJ1-4; D: TRBD1; size: NA
CDR3: CASRRTGSTEAFF; DNA: TGTGCCAGCAGGAGGACAGGTTCCACTGAAGCTTTCTTT; V: TRBV2; J: TRBJ1-1; D: TRBD1; size: NA
CDR3: CASSTDSYGYTF; DNA: TGTGCCAGCAGCACAGACAGCTATGGCTACACCTTC; V: TRBV21-1; J: TRBJ1-2; D: NA; size: few